A single sample gave rise to the 11 T cell receptor beta chains below, sequenced in a study of cytomegalovirus exposure and HLA in healthy donors. Sequenced by immunoSEQ multiplex PCR; TCRdb stores in-frame clones only, minus some. Here the sample spans some 65,000 clones, roughly 96% being singletons. The source material was PBMCs. The origin of the receptors is a man aged 18 to 29 in good health and CMV-seronegative.

The J gene is TRBJ1-5, the V gene TRBV10-3, with D possibly matching TRBD1 (6 bases). This CDR3 comprises 14 residues. Trimming shortened V by 6 bases and J by 7 bases, and 16 bases separated the two germline ends. Germline V CDR1 and CDR2: ENHRY, SYGVKD. The DNA of the CDR3 is TGTGCCATCAGCGGTACAGGGAGCGACCAGCCCCAGCATTTT. This translates into CAISGTGSDQPQHF.

The V and J genes are TRBV6-1 and TRBJ2-1; the D gene is possibly TRBD2 (6 bases). CDR3 length: 15 residues. V was trimmed by 6 bases and J by 0 bases, leaving 12 bases between them. Germline assignment: CDR1 MNHNS and CDR2 SASEGT. CDR3 coding DNA: TGTGCCAGCAGGGTAGCGGTGCGCTCCTACAATGAGCAGTTCTTC. Translating it yields CASRVAVRSYNEQFF.

In its sample, this clone was seen once. The rearrangement uses TRBV19 and TRBJ1-1, with 10 bases matching TRBD1. The CDR3 is 12 amino acids. Germline values: CDR1 LNHDA, CDR2 SQIVND (reference sequence). V lost 3 bases and J lost 10; bases outside the gene matches: 2. The CDR3 DNA is TGTGCCAGTAGTATGTGGACAGGGGGAGCTTTCTTT. The encoded protein is CASSMWTGGAFF.

The V gene is TRBV11-2, the J gene TRBJ1-2, with TRBD1 matching over 9 bases. The CDR3 contains 16 residues. Losses at the gene ends were 3 bases for V and 4 bases for J; bases not matched to a gene: 9. Germline CDR1 SGHAT, CDR2 FQNNGV. CDR3 protein: CASSFRDREYSYGYTF. The CDR3 DNA reads as TGTGCCAGCAGCTTTAGGGACAGGGAATATAGCTATGGCTACACCTTC.

This clone occurred once. This chain uses TRBV6-4 with TRBJ2-2, with D tentatively TRBD2 (6 bases). The CDR3 loop spans 16 amino acids. In germline, CDR1 is MRHNA, CDR2 SNTAGT. V shed 0 bases and J shed 0 bases, with 8 bases lying between them. CDR3 loop: CASSDSVAANTGELFF. The CDR3 region has the DNA TGTGCCAGCAGTGACTCTGTAGCGGCGAACACCGGGGAGCTGTTTTTT.

J is TRBJ1-1 and V is TRBV28; tentative D call: TRBD1 (5 bases). Deletions cut 5 bases from V and 4 bases from J, with 14 bases between. Germline loops: CDR1 MDHEN, CDR2 SYDVKM. The CDR3 runs 14 residues. The CDR3 DNA sequence: TGTGCCAGCAGTCGGTCAGGGCTGGGCACTGAAGCTTTCTTT. Translation gives CASSRSGLGTEAFF.

The chain has TRBV11-2 and TRBJ2-7; 8 bases agree with TRBD1. The CDR3 spans 15 residues. Trimming removed 0 bases from V and 4 bases from J; junction bases left unmatched: 5. Germline CDR1 and CDR2: SGHAT and FQNNGV. CDR3 nucleotide sequence: TGTGCCAGCAGCTTAGATGCAGGACAGGGTTACGAGCAGTACTTC. Its translation is CASSLDAGQGYEQYF. Full variable domain (remainder filled in from reference TRBV11-2 and TRBJ2-7): EAGVAQSPRYKIIEKRQSVAFWCNPISGHATLYWYQQILGQGPKLLIQFQNNGVVDDSQLPKDRFSAERLKGVDSTLKIQPAKLEDSAVYLCASSLDAGQGYEQYFGPGTRLTVT.

The J gene is TRBJ1-2, the V gene TRBV5-8; a weak D match, TRBD1 (6 bases). This CDR3 has 14 residues. Per germline, CDR1 SGHTS and CDR2 YDEGEE. V was shortened by 5 bases and J by 2 bases, with 13 bases between the two germline ends. Here the CDR3 DNA reads TGTGCCAGCAGAGAACCGGGACACAACTATGGCTACACCTTC. It encodes CASREPGHNYGYTF. The entire variable domain, with the rest obtained from reference TRBV5-8 and TRBJ1-2, is as follows: EAGVTQSPTHLIKTRGQQATLRCSPISGHTSVYWYQQALGLGLQFLLWYDEGEERNRGNFPPRFSGRQFPNYSSELNVNALELEDSALYLCASREPGHNYGYTFGSGTRLTVV.

Concerning this clone itself: One end of the junction varies from germline; a read error may be responsible. This sequence joins TRBV5-1 and TRBJ1-4, with D possibly TRBD1 on 5 matching bases. This CDR3 comprises 15 residues. Germline V gene sequence: CDR1 SGHRS, CDR2 YFSETQ. CDR3 loop: CASSFQGSTNEKLLF. The CDR3 DNA is TGCGCCAGCAGCTTCCAGGGATCAACTAATGAAAAACTGCTTTTT. Full variable domain (remainder filled in from reference TRBV5-1 and TRBJ1-4): KAGVTQTPRYLIKTRGQQVTLSCSPISGHRSVSWYQQTPGQGLQFLFEYFSETQRNKGNFPGRFSGRQFSNSRSEMNVSTLELGDSALYLCASSFQGSTNEKLLFGSGTQLSVL.

CDR3 in amino acids: CASRPGQGLSGNTIYF. The DNA of the CDR3 is TGTGCCAGCAGGCCAGGACAGGGGCTCTCTGGAAACACCATATATTTT. This rearrangement joins TRBV28 to TRBJ1-3; 9 bases map to TRBD1. J gave up 0 bases and V 6 bases, and 6 bases lay outside the gene matches. Germline lookup yields CDR1 MDHEN and CDR2 SYDVKM. The CDR3 has 16 residues. The whole variable domain, filled in from reference TRBV28 and TRBJ1-3, reads DVKVTQSSRYLVKRTGEKVFLECVQDMDHENMFWYRQDPGLGLRLIYFSYDVKMKEKGDIPEGYSVSREKKERFSLILESASTNQTSMYLCASRPGQGLSGNTIYFGEGSWLTVV.

The chain employs TRBV6-6 and TRBJ2-1, with 8 bases matching TRBD1. The CDR3 sequence is 13 residues long. The trim removed 6 bases at V and 7 bases at J, leaving 5 bases unmatched. Germline CDR1 reads MNHNY; CDR2 reads SVGAGI (reference sequence). CDR3 region: CASSQGAFNEQFF. As DNA, the CDR3 is TGTGCCAGCAGCCAGGGGGCGTTTAATGAGCAGTTCTTC.